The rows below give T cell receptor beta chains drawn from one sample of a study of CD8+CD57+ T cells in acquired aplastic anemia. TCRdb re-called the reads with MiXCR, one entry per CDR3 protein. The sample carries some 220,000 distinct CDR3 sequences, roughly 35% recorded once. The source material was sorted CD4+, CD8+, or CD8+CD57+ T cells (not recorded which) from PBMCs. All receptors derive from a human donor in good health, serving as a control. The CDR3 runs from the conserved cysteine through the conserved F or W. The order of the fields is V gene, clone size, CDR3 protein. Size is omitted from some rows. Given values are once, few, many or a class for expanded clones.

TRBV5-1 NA CASSLAASGNGNTIYF
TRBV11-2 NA CASISGTFGEQFF
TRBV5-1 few CASSLVGGGHHEQYF
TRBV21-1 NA CASGNLRENYGYTF
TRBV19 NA CASSIGWTAGRYEQYF
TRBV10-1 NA CASSESGQGSETQYF
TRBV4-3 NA CASSLRVSPADTQYF
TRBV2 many CASRRDRPTDTQYF
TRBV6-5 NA CASSYPGGSEPQHF
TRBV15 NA CATSTAGGHYNEQFF
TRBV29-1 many CSVADHLGNEQFF
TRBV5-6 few CASSLVTSGNTIYF
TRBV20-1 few CSARDRDRGSGAPSYEQYF
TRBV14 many CASSRQTGNEQYF
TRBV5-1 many CASRSGAQAYEQYF
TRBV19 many CASSEGQGLAGSNQPQHF
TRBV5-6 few CASRGQGNGYTF
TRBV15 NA CATSRRDRGPITDTQYF
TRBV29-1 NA CSNGTGGNQPQHF
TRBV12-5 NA CASGLVLSRVNTEAFF
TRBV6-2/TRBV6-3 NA CASSSERVGTLFGQFF
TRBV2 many CASSEGAGYDTIYF
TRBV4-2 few CASSQDIVGPFDTQYF
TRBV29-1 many CSVTETRYGYTF
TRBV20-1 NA CSAPVDLYNEQFF
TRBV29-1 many CSVGPGQDRPEAFF